The T cell receptor (beta chain) under discussion was sequenced for a study of T cells in Graves' hyperthyroidism and ophthalmopathy. Overall study context: Prior to any treatment, at the point of initial diagnosis, peripheral blood was collected. Study results and caveats: A 13 V-J signature model discriminated ophthalmopathy versus stable hyperthyroidism.

No progression to ophthalmopathy during 18 months of follow-up defined stable disease. TCR beta CDR3 region amplification was performed from RNA transcripts. When the TCR CDR3 underwent first-round RT-PCR, the HTBI primer set was used. A single record per CDR3 protein comes from TCRdb applying MiXCR to the multiplex PCR reads. The table lists 800,000 or so distinct CDR3 sequences, 38% of them singletons. Points on this clonotype: Antigen: not known.

The CDR3 extends over 15 amino acids. Germline CDR1 SGHKS, CDR2 YYEKEE (reference sequence). Trimming left V 0 bases short and J 6 bases short, with 15 bases between. This TCR came from a man aged 18-30 years with Graves' hyperthyroidism. What was sequenced was blood. The J gene is TRBJ1-2, the V gene TRBV5-5; weak D call: TRBD1 (6 bases). The CDR3 spells CASSLGAGGDNGYTF. In nucleotides, the CDR3 is TGTGCCAGCAGCTTGGGGGCGGGGGGCGATAATGGCTACACCTTC.